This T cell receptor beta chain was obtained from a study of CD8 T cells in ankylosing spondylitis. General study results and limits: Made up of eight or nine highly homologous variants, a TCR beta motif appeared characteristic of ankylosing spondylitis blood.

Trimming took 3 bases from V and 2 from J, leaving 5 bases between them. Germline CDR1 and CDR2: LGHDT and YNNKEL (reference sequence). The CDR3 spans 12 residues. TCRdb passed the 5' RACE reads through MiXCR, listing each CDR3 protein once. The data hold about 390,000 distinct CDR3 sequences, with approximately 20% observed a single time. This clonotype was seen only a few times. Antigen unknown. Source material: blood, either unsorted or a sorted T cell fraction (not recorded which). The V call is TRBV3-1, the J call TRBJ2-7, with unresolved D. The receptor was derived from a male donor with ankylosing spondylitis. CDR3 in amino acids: CASSHGPYEQYF. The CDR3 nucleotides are TGTGCCAGCAGCCACGGGCCCTACGAGCAGTACTTC.